The clone carrying this T cell receptor beta chain was seen only a few times. The germline V gene encodes CDR1 SGDLS and CDR2 YYNGEE. Trimming took off 3 bases at V and 5 bases at J, with 14 bases between the two ends. The CDR3 length is 15 residues. RNA extraction was followed by reverse transcription into cDNA, which acted as the sequencing template. This table comes from immunoSEQ multiplex PCR, and its TCRdb copy is limited to in-frame clones, with some not included. This sample has under 250,000 clones; around 62% occur once, and the top ten carry just over 0.45%. The record originates from a study of CD8+ T cells in alopecia areata.

Source: CD4+ T cells sorted from blood, taken at week 0. This chain links TRBV9 with TRBJ2-2; D ambiguous. The receptor comes from a human donor with alopecia areata. The CDR3 loop is CASSGSQGRTGELFF. The CDR3 coding sequence is TGTGCCAGCAGCGGATCTCAAGGGCGTACCGGGGAGCTGTTTTTT.